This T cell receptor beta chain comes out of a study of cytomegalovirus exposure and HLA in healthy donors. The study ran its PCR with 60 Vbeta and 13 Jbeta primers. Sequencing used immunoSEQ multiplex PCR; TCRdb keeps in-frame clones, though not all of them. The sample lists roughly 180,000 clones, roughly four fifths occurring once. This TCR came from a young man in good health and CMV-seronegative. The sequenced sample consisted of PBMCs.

The CDR3 is CASRTENEQFF. The CDR3 DNA reads TGCGCCAGCAGAACAGAAAATGAGCAGTTCTTC. The V and J genes are TRBV10-1 and TRBJ2-1; no firm D call. The CDR3 extends over 11 amino acids. Per germline, CDR1 WNHNN and CDR2 SYGVQD (reference sequence). Trimming took 6 bases from V and 7 from J, leaving 7 bases between them.